This T cell receptor beta chain was sequenced in a study of blood T cells in healthy people across ages. At least ten counts were recorded for this clonotype. Its antigen is still unknown. Regarding the study as a whole: Per-million-T-cell TCR beta diversity fell roughly linearly with age.

CDR1 is SEHNR, CDR2 FQNEAQ, per germline (reference sequence). V dropped 5 bases and J dropped 4; count of bases not matched to a gene: 4. This CDR3 is 13 amino acids long. Through a sample-barcoded 5' primer and a J-beta primer mix, a second PCR was run for roughly 7 to 11 cycles. TCRdb called the 5' RACE reads again in MiXCR, with one record for every CDR3 protein. The table lists hundreds of thousands of distinct CDR3 sequences, around 20% of them singletons, with roughly 3.9% in the top ten. Every sample yielded at least 6.5 million isolated PBMCs. The sample taken for sequencing was blood. This sequence joins TRBV7-9 and TRBJ1-1, with 7 bases identical to TRBD1. The sequence came from a man between 65 and 85 years old in good health. The CDR3 spells CASSLQGFTEAFF. In DNA form, the CDR3 reads TGTGCCAGCAGCCTACAGGGGTTCACTGAAGCTTTCTTT.